The 5 T cell receptor beta chains listed next were all sequenced from one sample in a study of blood T cells in healthy people across ages. A second PCR, run for roughly 7 to 11 cycles, used a sample-barcoded 5' primer plus a J-beta primer mix. Each CDR3 protein is one row after TCRdb ran MiXCR on the 5' RACE reads. The sample has 780,000 or so distinct CDR3 sequences, around 50% seen once. The sequenced sample was blood. These receptors were taken from a man aged 35-49 years in good health.

The chain couples TRBV6-1 to TRBJ2-1; D is undetermined. The germline V gene encodes CDR1 MNHNS and CDR2 SASEGT. The V gene lost 10 bases and the J gene lost 6 bases, with 19 bases spanning the gap. There are 14 residues in the CDR3. In DNA, the CDR3 is TGTGCCATCTCCAACACCTTTTGGGGCAATGAGCAGTTCTTC. Its translation is CAISNTFWGNEQFF.

The rearrangement joins TRBV28 to TRBJ2-7; D is unclear. From germline, CDR1 is MDHEN and CDR2 SYDVKM. This CDR3 is built from 14 residues. Trimming took 4 bases from V and 3 from J, leaving 13 bases between them. CDR3: CASSSPQTGYEQYF. CDR3 DNA: TGTGCCAGCAGTTCCCCCCAGACGGGCTACGAGCAGTACTTC.

Ten or more counts support this clonotype. The gene calls are TRBV29-1 and TRBJ2-7, with D possibly TRBD1 on 6 matching bases. The CDR3 is 12 residues long. Germline CDR1 reads SQVTM; CDR2 reads ANQGSEA. The germline V and J ends were trimmed by 8 bases and 0 bases, with 11 bases remaining between them. The CDR3 loop reads CSSGDNSYEQYF. CDR3 bases: TGCAGCTCTGGGGACAACTCCTACGAGCAGTACTTC.

This clonotype turned up a few times. The chain carries TRBV5-6 and TRBJ2-1; maybe TRBD2 (6 bases). CDR3 size: 16 residues. The germline V and J ends were trimmed by 1 base and 3 bases, with 14 bases remaining between them. The germline CDR1 and CDR2 sequences are SGHDT and YYEEEE. DNA for the CDR3: TGTGCCAGCAGCTTGTTGGGGGGAGGTGGCTACAATGAGCAGTTCTTC. It translates to CASSLLGGGGYNEQFF.

The chain couples TRBV7-2 to TRBJ1-5; no clear D. Trimming took 1 base from V and 6 from J, leaving 7 bases between them. The CDR3 is 13 amino acids. Germline-derived CDR1 and CDR2 are SGHTA and FQGNSA. The CDR3 DNA reads TGTGCCAGCAGCTTAGAATGGGGTCAGCCCCAGCATTTT. It encodes CASSLEWGQPQHF.